This paragraph covers one T cell receptor beta chain sequence. The assay was immunoSEQ multiplex PCR, and TCRdb's table has in-frame clones only and misses some. The sample records 380,000 or so clones, approximately 86% being singletons. These data are taken from a study of Ad26.COV2.S vaccination and SARS-CoV-2 variants. Treatment specified: around 19 received Ad26.COV2.S at low or high dose, single or two shots; about five received placebo; per-sample allocation not given. Day 63 after the first vaccine or placebo injection was the time point for sampling. Germline CDR1 MNHEY, CDR2 SVGEGT. This CDR3 has 16 residues. V was pared by 4 bases and J by 0 bases, with 13 bases between.

This sequence joins TRBV6-2 or TRBV6-3 and TRBJ2-1; the D call may be TRBD1 or TRBD2 (7 bases each). The TCR comes from a person aged 18-60 years who received the Ad26.COV2.S COVID-19 vaccine or a placebo. The sequencing used peripheral blood, collected in a trial of Ad26.COV2.S vaccine versus placebo. CDR3 in amino acids: CASSSGGGFSYNEQFF. The CDR3 DNA reads TGTGCCAGCAGTTCAGGGGGGGGGTTCTCCTACAATGAGCAGTTCTTC.